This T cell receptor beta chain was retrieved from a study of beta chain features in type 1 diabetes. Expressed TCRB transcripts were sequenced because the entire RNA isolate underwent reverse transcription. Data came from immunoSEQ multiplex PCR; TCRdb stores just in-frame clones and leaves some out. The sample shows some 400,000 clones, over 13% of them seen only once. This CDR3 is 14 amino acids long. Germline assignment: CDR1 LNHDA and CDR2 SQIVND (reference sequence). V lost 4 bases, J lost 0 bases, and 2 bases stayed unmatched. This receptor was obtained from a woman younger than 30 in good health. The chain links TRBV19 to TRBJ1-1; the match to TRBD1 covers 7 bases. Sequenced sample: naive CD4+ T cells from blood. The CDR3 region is CASSTGQVNTEAFF. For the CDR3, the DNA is TGTGCCAGTAGTACCGGACAGGTGAACACTGAAGCTTTCTTT. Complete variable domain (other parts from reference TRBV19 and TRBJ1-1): DGGITQSPKYLFRKEGQNVTLSCEQNLNHDAMYWYRQDPGQGLRLIYYSQIVNDFQKGDIAEGYSVSREKKESFPLTVTSAQKNPTAFYLCASSTGQVNTEAFFGQGTRLTVV.